The rows below give T cell receptor beta chains drawn from one sample of a study of radiation and T cells in renal cell carcinoma. Profiled with immunoSEQ multiplex PCR; TCRdb holds only in-frame clones, not every one. Of fewer than 10,000 clones in the sample, 55% to 70% are singletons; the top ten hold 20%. Material: tumor tissue, obtained from a patient whose treatment was nephrectomy without radiotherapy. The source of these receptors is a man aged 60 to 75 with renal cell carcinoma. CDR3s include the opening cysteine and the closing phenylalanine or tryptophan. D genes are given only for firm matches. Size tells how often a clone was seen (once, few, many) or the class of an expanded clone, and some rows leave it out.

J	D	V	size	CDR3	DNA
TRBJ1-5	TRBD1	TRBV6-6	.	CASSRDRGQPQHF	TGTGCCAGCAGCCGGGACAGGGGACAGCCCCAGCATTTT
TRBJ1-3	.	TRBV28	.	CASSLWAGVNTIYF	TGTGCCAGCAGTTTATGGGCAGGGGTGAACACCATATATTTT
TRBJ1-6	.	TRBV6-6	.	CASSYSGGSGSPLHF	TGTGCCAGCAGTTACTCGGGGGGGTCCGGTTCACCCCTCCACTTT
TRBJ2-1	.	TRBV18	.	CASSQEDSFRVSHNEQFF	TGTGCCAGCTCACAGGAGGACAGCTTTAGAGTATCCCACAATGAGCAGTTCTTC
TRBJ1-1	.	TRBV18	.	CASSPPPSGDFFDYETEAFF	TGTGCCAGCTCACCTCCGCCATCCGGCGACTTCTTCGATTATGAGACTGAAGCTTTCTTT
TRBJ2-7	.	TRBV6-5	.	CASSHGSEQYF	TGTGCCAGCAGCCACGGGTCCGAGCAGTACTTC
TRBJ1-1	.	TRBV7-9	few	CASSFLGPNTEAFF	TGTGCCAGCAGCTTTCTCGGGCCTAACACTGAAGCTTTCTTT
TRBJ2-7	.	TRBV5-6	few	CASSRSYEQYF	TGTGCCAGCTCCCGGAGCTACGAGCAGTACTTC
TRBJ2-3	TRBD2	TRBV27	.	CASSSPGLATRGADTQYF	TGTGCCAGCAGTTCCCCGGGACTAGCCACCCGTGGGGCAGATACGCAGTATTTT
TRBJ2-4	TRBD1	TRBV9	.	CASSVRDSIAKNIQYF	TGTGCCAGCAGCGTCCGGGACAGCATAGCCAAAAACATTCAGTACTTC
TRBJ2-1	.	TRBV12-2	.	CASRPPGPRINEQFF	TGTGCAAGTCGCCCCCCGGGACCGAGAATCAATGAGCAGTTCTTC
TRBJ2-7	TRBD1	TRBV29-1	.	CSAEGQDYEQYF	TGCAGCGCCGAGGGACAGGACTACGAGCAGTACTTC
TRBJ1-2	.	TRBV29-1	.	CSVEGGGYTF	TGCAGCGTTGAGGGGGGTGGCTACACCTTC
TRBJ2-1	TRBD2	TRBV9	.	CASSPSGNYNEQFF	TGTGCCAGCAGCCCTAGCGGGAACTACAATGAGCAGTTCTTC
TRBJ1-5	.	TRBV7-9	medium-sized	CASSPTEAGNQPQHF	TGTGCCAGCAGCCCGACAGAGGCGGGCAATCAGCCCCAGCATTTT
TRBJ2-5	.	TRBV2	.	CASSTRDRQYF	TGTGCCAGCAGTACCCGGGACCGGCAGTACTTC
TRBJ1-2	.	TRBV29-1	.	CSVYGGTSNYGYTF	TGCAGCGTCTATGGGGGTACCTCTAACTATGGCTACACCTTC
TRBJ1-5	.	TRBV4-1	.	CASSPLGTAVEQPQHF	TGCGCCAGCAGCCCACTCGGGACGGCCGTGGAGCAGCCCCAGCATTTT
TRBJ1-6	TRBD1	TRBV7-2	.	CASSLTRDSSNSPLHF	TGTGCCAGCAGCCTGACCCGGGACAGCTCTAATTCACCCCTCCACTTT
TRBJ2-7	.	TRBV9	.	CASSVGAQGEQYF	TGTGCCAGCAGCGTAGGAGCACAGGGAGAGCAGTACTTC
TRBJ2-1	.	TRBV18	.	CASSPTGYSYNEQFF	TGTGCCAGCTCACCAACGGGATACTCCTACAATGAGCAGTTCTTC
TRBJ2-2	.	TRBV7-3	few	CASSLGGAGELFF	TGTGCCAGCAGCTTAGGCGGGGCCGGGGAGCTGTTTTTT
TRBJ1-4	.	TRBV5-1	.	CASSFGGNNEKLFF	TGCGCCAGCAGCTTCGGGGGGAACAACGAAAAACTGTTTTTT
TRBJ2-1	.	TRBV13	.	CASSLHNEQFF	TGTGCCAGCAGCCTGCACAATGAGCAGTTCTTC
TRBJ2-7	TRBD2	TRBV5-1	.	CASSLAGGGTYEQYF	TGCGCCAGCAGCTTGGCCGGCGGGGGGACCTACGAGCAGTACTTC
TRBJ2-1	TRBD2	TRBV19	.	CASSVPGLAGSQFF	TGTGCCAGTAGTGTACCGGGACTAGCGGGGTCTCAGTTCTTC
TRBJ1-2	.	TRBV19	medium-sized	CASSMTPQGLYGYTF	TGTGCCAGTAGTATGACTCCCCAAGGGCTTTATGGCTACACCTTC
TRBJ1-3	.	TRBV19	.	CATGTFGPGNTIYF	TGTGCCACCGGGACCTTCGGTCCTGGAAACACCATATATTTT
TRBJ1-2	.	TRBV11-2	.	CASSPAGGVSGYTF	TGTGCCAGCAGCCCCGCGGGGGGCGTGAGTGGCTACACCTTC
TRBJ1-5	.	TRBV12-5	few	CASAQGHNQPQHF	TGTGCTAGTGCCCAGGGACACAATCAGCCCCAGCATTTT
TRBJ2-2	.	TRBV30	few	CAWSGGTGELFF	TGTGCCTGGAGTGGAGGGACCGGGGAGCTGTTTTTT
TRBJ1-3	TRBD1	TRBV5-6	.	CASSLGTGPATIYF	TGTGCCAGCAGCTTGGGGACAGGACCGGCCACCATATATTTT
TRBJ2-7	.	TRBV2	few	CASSEPPYEQYF	TGTGCCAGCAGTGAACCCCCCTACGAGCAGTACTTC
TRBJ1-6	.	TRBV2	few	CASHLEGGSNSPLHF	TGTGCCAGCCACCTTGAGGGGGGCAGTAATTCACCCCTCCACTTT
TRBJ1-1	.	TRBV7-9	.	CASSLDGRLTEAFF	TGTGCCAGCAGCTTAGACGGCCGGCTCACTGAAGCTTTCTTT
TRBJ2-3	TRBD2	TRBV7-2	few	CASIPQERGSTDTQYF	TGTGCCAGCATCCCCCAGGAGCGGGGGAGCACAGATACGCAGTATTTT
TRBJ2-5	TRBD1	TRBV10-2	few	CASTTLPQGDAEETQYF	TGCGCCAGCACTACCCTCCCCCAGGGGGACGCCGAAGAGACCCAGTACTTC
TRBJ2-2	.	TRBV30	.	CAWRSRGWAGELFF	TGTGCCTGGAGGTCCAGGGGATGGGCCGGGGAGCTGTTTTTT
TRBJ1-1	TRBD1	TRBV5-5	.	CASSFGTGGGGTEAFF	TGTGCCAGCAGCTTCGGGACAGGGGGCGGGGGCACTGAAGCTTTCTTT
TRBJ1-5	.	TRBV7-8	.	CASSLQSSGGDQPQHF	TGTGCCAGCAGCTTACAGTCGTCGGGCGGCGATCAGCCCCAGCATTTT
TRBJ2-5	.	TRBV7-7	.	CASSPNSGLWETQYF	TGTGCTAGCAGCCCCAATTCGGGGCTTTGGGAGACCCAGTACTTC
TRBJ2-1	.	TRBV6-5	few	CASSYVNGDNEQFF	TGTGCCAGCAGTTATGTCAACGGGGACAATGAGCAGTTCTTC
TRBJ2-5	.	TRBV18	few	CASSPPTETQYF	TGTGCCAGCTCACCACCGACAGAGACCCAGTACTTC
TRBJ2-7	.	TRBV4-1	.	CASSLRLGYEQYF	TGCGCCAGCAGCCTTAGATTGGGCTACGAGCAGTACTTC
TRBJ1-2	.	TRBV11-2	.	CASSYSTVLGYTF	TGTGCCAGCAGCTACTCGACAGTTTTAGGCTACACCTTC
TRBJ2-7	.	TRBV5-1	.	CASSHGTGNYEQYF	TGCGCCAGCAGCCACGGGACTGGAAACTACGAGCAGTACTTC
TRBJ1-1	.	TRBV5-1	few	CASSWHDLNTEAFF	TGCGCCAGCAGCTGGCACGATTTGAACACTGAAGCTTTCTTT
TRBJ1-1	TRBD1	TRBV7-2	.	CASSLGAGGEAFF	TGTGCCAGCAGCTTAGGGGCAGGGGGCGAAGCTTTCTTT
TRBJ2-5	.	TRBV28	.	CASSFPPGQITGTQYF	TGTGCCAGCAGTTTCCCACCGGGACAAATCACGGGGACCCAGTACTTC
TRBJ1-5	.	TRBV7-8	.	CASSPRRSQDPNQPQHF	TGTGCCAGCAGCCCCCGTCGAAGTCAGGATCCCAATCAGCCCCAGCATTTT
TRBJ2-1	.	TRBV15	.	CATKSYSYNEQFF	TGTGCCACCAAGTCGTACTCCTACAATGAGCAGTTCTTC
TRBJ2-7	TRBD2	TRBV7-2	.	CASSRLAGPYEQYF	TGTGCCAGCAGCCGGCTAGCGGGCCCGTACGAGCAGTACTTC
TRBJ1-2	.	TRBV5-1	.	CASSLVPGPTYGYTF	TGCGCCAGCAGCTTGGTACCGGGGCCCACCTATGGCTACACCTTC
TRBJ1-2	.	TRBV5-4	.	CASSLGTANYGYTF	TGTGCCAGCAGCTTGGGGACAGCTAATTATGGCTACACCTTC
TRBJ1-2	.	TRBV10-3	once	CATSGKGEYGYTF	TGTGCCACCTCAGGGAAAGGGGAATATGGCTACACCTTC